The source of this T cell receptor beta chain is a study of PD-1 blockade in classical Hodgkin lymphoma. Overall study findings and caveats: Newly diagnosed patients reportedly trailed healthy donors in baseline TCR diversity. Newly diagnosed patients had diversity similar to the baseline diversity of complete responders. TCR diversity in CD4+, not CD8+, cells rose significantly by C4D1.

From germline, CDR1 is SQVTM and CDR2 ANQGSEA. The CDR3 contains 15 residues. With regard to this clone: Its antigen is unknown. At one end the junction does not follow the germline gene, possibly because of a read error.

All the patients suffered relapse after autologous stem cell transplantation, and brentuximab vedotin exposure differed. TCRdb's table, derived via immunoSEQ multiplex PCR, lists solely in-frame clones and lacks some. The sample has about 93,000 clones; 92% are singletons. This sample comprised peripheral blood mononuclear cells (PBMCs), obtained before the second cycle of nivolumab. The genes are TRBV29-1 and TRBJ2-1; 8 bases are shared with TRBD2. This clonotype was sampled from a human donor with classical Hodgkin lymphoma. The CDR3 here is CSVKDPGLVVYEQFF. CDR3 sequence (DNA): TGCAGCGTTAAAGACCCGGGACTAGTTGTCTATGAGCAGTTCTTC.